These 24 T cell receptor beta chains were all obtained from the same sample, sequenced in a study of control samples from healthy donors and cancer patients. The repertoire was sequenced with immunoSEQ multiplex PCR; TCRdb's copy has only in-frame clones and lacks some. The repertoire holds 85,000 to 90,000 clones, with about 89% as singletons. Sequencing used blood. Source of these receptors: a young man in good health.

J is TRBJ2-3 and V is TRBV10-3, with 7 bases identical to TRBD2. The CDR3 covers 15 residues. The germline CDR1 and CDR2 sequences are ENHRY and SYGVKD. The J segment lost 0 bases and the V segment lost 5 bases, leaving 5 bases of the junction unmatched. CDR3 amino acids: CAISLRGGSTDTQYF. CDR3 nucleotides: TGTGCCATCAGTCTTCGGGGAGGGAGCACAGATACGCAGTATTTT.

V gene TRBV5-1 combines with J gene TRBJ2-1, with 13 bases aligning to TRBD2. The CDR3 consists of 16 residues. The V gene end was trimmed by 4 bases and the J gene end by 4 bases; junction bases not matched to a gene: 5. The germline CDR1 and CDR2 sequences are SGHRS and YFSETQ. As DNA, the CDR3 is TGCGCCAGCAGCCATCCGGGACTAGCGGGGTACAATGAGCAGTTCTTC. Translation gives CASSHPGLAGYNEQFF. Combining the CDR3 with reference TRBV5-1 and TRBJ2-1 gives the whole variable domain KAGVTQTPRYLIKTRGQQVTLSCSPISGHRSVSWYQQTPGQGLQFLFEYFSETQRNKGNFPGRFSGRQFSNSRSEMNVSTLELGDSALYLCASSHPGLAGYNEQFFGPGTRLTVL.

In this sample, this clone turned up once. The chain uses TRBV7-8 and TRBJ1-5, with D unclear. With 2 bases removed from V and 0 bases from J, the gap between germline ends came to 11 bases. The germline V gene encodes CDR1 SGHVS and CDR2 FQNEAQ. The length of the CDR3 is 16 residues. The CDR3 loop reads CASSLQVNPSNQPQHF. The CDR3, as DNA: TGTGCCAGCAGCTTACAGGTTAACCCTAGCAATCAGCCCCAGCATTTT.

This clone has ten or more counts. CDR3 nucleotide sequence: TGTGCCAGCAGCCAAGCGTTTAACTATGGCTACACCTTC. Translation gives CASSQAFNYGYTF. The chain recombines TRBV3-1 (or the pseudogene TRBV3-2) with TRBJ1-2; D gene uncertain. CDR3 length equals 13 residues. V was pared by 1 base and J by 1 base, with 4 bases between. Germline CDR1 is LGHDT and CDR2 is YNNKEL (reference sequence).

This clone was found a few times. The V and J genes are TRBV27 and TRBJ1-4, with TRBD1 identical over 7 bases. The V gene end was trimmed by 6 bases and the J gene end by 0 bases; junction bases not matched to a gene: 13. The CDR3 is 18 residues long. Germline CDR1 and CDR2: MNHEY and SMNVEV (reference sequence). In DNA form, the CDR3 reads TGTGCCAGCAGCCGGCGGCAGGGGGGGACCTCAACTAATGAAAAACTGTTTTTT. Amino acids: CASSRRQGGTSTNEKLFF.

The CDR3: CASSLAGGRVGNEQFF. Here the CDR3 DNA reads TGTGCCAGCAGCTTAGCCGGGGGCAGGGTCGGCAATGAGCAGTTCTTC. This chain joins TRBV7-6 and TRBJ2-1; perhaps D is TRBD1 or TRBD2 (6 bases each). V gave up 0 bases and J gave up 6 bases, with 15 bases separating them. Germline CDR1 is SGHVS and CDR2 is FNYEAQ. The CDR3 contains 16 residues.

Of note for this clone: The identical CDR3 is also encoded by other nucleotide sequences in the sample. V usage is TRBV6-5 and J usage is TRBJ1-2, with D possibly matching TRBD1 (6 bases). The V and J ends lost 7 bases and 2 bases respectively, with 8 bases between them. CDR3 length: 12 amino acids. Germline V gene data show CDR1 as MNHEY and CDR2 as SVGAGI. The CDR3 loop reads CASTTGNYGYTF. For the CDR3, the DNA is TGTGCCAGCACCACAGGGAACTATGGCTACACCTTC.

CDR3 protein: CASSTSIYNRGTEAFF. DNA for the CDR3: TGTGCCAGTAGTACCTCCATTTATAACAGGGGGACTGAAGCTTTCTTT. The rearrangement joins TRBV19 to TRBJ1-1; 8 bases agree with TRBD1. Germline CDR1 and CDR2: LNHDA and SQIVND (reference sequence). The CDR3 totals 16 residues. With V trimmed by 4 bases and J by 5 bases, 12 bases remained unmatched.

This clone was seen just once. CDR3 in amino acids: CASSLISANGEKLFF. In DNA, the CDR3 is TGTGCCAGCAGTTTAATTTCAGCTAACGGGGAAAAACTGTTTTTT. This chain links TRBV27 with TRBJ1-4; D unclear. The CDR3 has 15 residues. Germline V gene data show CDR1 as MNHEY and CDR2 as SMNVEV (reference sequence). Between the trimmed V and J ends, which lost 2 bases and 8 bases, there was a span of 15 bases.

The rearrangement uses TRBV6-5 and TRBJ1-3; no definite D call. CDR3 length: 11 amino acids. CDR1 is MNHEY and CDR2 is SVGAGI in the germline V gene. The V end lost 5 bases, the J end lost 8 bases, and 7 bases lay between the germline ends. CDR3 sequence reads: CASSIADTIYF. The CDR3 DNA reads as TGTGCCAGCAGTATAGCGGACACCATATATTTT.

The chain uses TRBV25-1 and TRBJ1-2; D unclear. Germline assignment: CDR1 MGHDK and CDR2 SYGVNS. Between the trimmed V and J ends, which lost 2 bases and 5 bases, there was a span of 15 bases. The CDR3 length is 15 residues. This chain's CDR3 is CASSETGLPRYGYTF. In DNA, the CDR3 is TGTGCCAGCAGTGAAACCGGGCTTCCTAGGTATGGCTACACCTTC.

There are a few counts of this clone. V gene TRBV11-2 combines with J gene TRBJ2-1; 10 nucleotides agree with TRBD2. Per the germline V gene, CDR1 is SGHAT and CDR2 is FQNNGV. The trim removed 0 bases at V and 3 bases at J, leaving 2 bases unmatched. CDR3 size: 16 residues. For the CDR3, the DNA is TGTGCCAGCAGCTTAGATAGACTAGCGGGCTACAATGAGCAGTTCTTC. Amino acids: CASSLDRLAGYNEQFF.

A few counts support this clone. This rearrangement joins TRBV6-5 to TRBJ2-7, with 7 nucleotides matching TRBD1. V dropped 7 bases and J dropped 2; count of bases not matched to a gene: 8. The CDR3 has 14 residues. Looked up from germline, CDR1 is MNHEY and CDR2 is SVGAGI. The CDR3 sequence is CASIPQGPTYEQYF. In DNA form, the CDR3 reads TGTGCCAGCATCCCACAGGGGCCCACCTACGAGCAGTACTTC.

This chain connects TRBV6-4 to TRBJ1-1, with D perhaps TRBD1 (5 bases). CDR1 is MRHNA, CDR2 SNTAGT, per germline. Trimming cost V 3 bases and J 5 bases, with 10 bases left between them. The CDR3 spans 13 residues. CDR3 protein: CASSEQVGTEAFF. As DNA, the CDR3 is TGTGCCAGCAGTGAACAGGTGGGGACTGAAGCTTTCTTT.

This chain uses TRBV4-2 with TRBJ2-7; possibly TRBD2 for D (6 bases). The V gene's germline CDR1 is LGHNA and CDR2 YNFKEQ. Trimming left V 4 bases short and J 2 bases short, with 15 bases between. The CDR3 totals 15 residues. CDR3 nucleotide sequence: TGTGCCAGCAGCCCCCTGGAGGGATCCACCTACGAGCAGTACTTC. It encodes CASSPLEGSTYEQYF.

V is TRBV19 and J is TRBJ1-2; 7 positions agree with TRBD1. CDR1 and CDR2 from the germline V gene are LNHDA and SQIVND (reference sequence). Trimming took 3 bases from V and 4 from J; bases not matched to a gene: 8. The CDR3 is made up of 15 amino acids. The CDR3 bases are TGTGCCAGTAGTATCGCGACAGGGACCCCCTATGGCTACACCTTC. This codes for CASSIATGTPYGYTF.

The chain couples TRBV7-9 to TRBJ2-7; D gene uncertain. V lost 2 bases to trimming and J lost 1 base, with 12 bases between them. Germline V gene data show CDR1 as SEHNR and CDR2 as FQNEAQ (reference sequence). This CDR3 comprises 15 residues. The CDR3 reads CASSLQSYLSYEQYF. CDR3 nucleotide sequence: TGTGCCAGCAGCTTACAATCCTACCTTTCCTACGAGCAGTACTTC. The variable domain in full, with the rest retrieved from reference TRBV7-9 and TRBJ2-7, is DTGVSQNPRHKITKRGQNVTFRCDPISEHNRLYWYRQTLGQGPEFLTYFQNEAQLEKSRLLSDRFSAERPKGSFSTLEIQRTEQGDSAMYLCASSLQSYLSYEQYFGPGTRLTVT.

The chain links TRBV3-1 (or the pseudogene TRBV3-2) to TRBJ2-5, with D tentatively TRBD1 (6 bases). V lost 4 bases and J 2 bases, leaving 8 bases between the germline ends. This CDR3 has 13 residues. Germline V gene sequence: CDR1 LGHDT, CDR2 YNNKEL (reference sequence). CDR3 in DNA: TGTGCCAGCAGCCTACAGGGTCAAGAGACCCAGTACTTC. Protein: CASSLQGQETQYF.

This chain joins TRBV24-1 and TRBJ1-4, with 8 bases fitting TRBD1. Germline CDR1 reads KGHDR; CDR2 reads SFDVKD. The length of the CDR3 is 16 residues. The trim removed 5 bases at V and 0 bases at J, leaving 4 bases unmatched. CDR3 protein: CATSGATGATNEKLFF. The CDR3 coding sequence is TGTGCCACCAGTGGGGCGACAGGGGCAACTAATGAAAAACTGTTTTTT.

V is TRBV19 and J is TRBJ1-4; 9 positions match TRBD1. J gave up 8 bases and V 5 bases, and 9 bases lay outside the gene matches. CDR1 is LNHDA and CDR2 is SQIVND in the germline V gene (reference sequence). The CDR3 extends over 15 amino acids. For the CDR3, the DNA is TGTGCCAGTAGTGCCCAGACAGGGGGACGCGAAAAACTGTTTTTT. Its protein is CASSAQTGGREKLFF.

This chain uses TRBV3-1 (or the pseudogene TRBV3-2) with TRBJ2-1, with 11 bases that match TRBD2. Trimming at V came to 3 bases and at J to 6 bases, leaving 1 base not matched to a gene. Looked up from germline, CDR1 is LGHDT and CDR2 is YNNKEL (reference sequence). The CDR3 sequence is 14 residues long. CDR3 region: CASSHGLAGNEQFF. DNA of the CDR3: TGTGCCAGCAGCCACGGACTAGCGGGCAATGAGCAGTTCTTC.

Notes on this clone: This CDR3 is also generated by other DNA sequences in the sample. This chain joins TRBV12-3 or TRBV12-4 and TRBJ1-3; no definite D call. There are 13 residues in the CDR3. The V end lost 5 bases, the J end lost 1 base, and 6 bases lay between the germline ends. CDR3 in DNA: TGTGCCAGCAGTGTCCAATCTGGAAACACCATATATTTT. Its translation is CASSVQSGNTIYF.

CDR3 in DNA: TGTGCCAGCAGCCTACACGGGACAGGGAGGGCTGGGGCCAACGTCCTGACTTTC. Translated, it gives CASSLHGTGRAGANVLTF. This chain links TRBV7-3 with TRBJ2-6; the match to TRBD1 covers 9 bases. CDR1 SGHTA and CDR2 FQGTGA come from the germline V gene. The length of the CDR3 is 18 residues. V gave up 5 bases and J gave up 2 bases; unmatched junction bases: 10.

This clone was counted a single time. V usage is TRBV15 and J usage is TRBJ2-2; 12 bases agree with TRBD2. The germline CDR1 and CDR2 sequences are LNHNV and YYDKDF (reference sequence). Trimming cost V 0 bases and J 2 bases; bases outside gene matches: 4. This CDR3 is built from 18 residues. Here the CDR3 reads CATSRDGLAGINTGELFF. The CDR3 bases are TGTGCCACCAGCAGAGATGGACTAGCGGGAATAAACACCGGGGAGCTGTTTTTT.